These 4 T cell receptor beta chains share one sample of origin, sequenced in a study of intratumoral heterogeneity in liver cancer. Method: immunoSEQ multiplex PCR; TCRdb's copy keeps in-frame clones and lacks some. The data show approximately 20,000 clones, roughly 73% seen once. This material consisted of tumor-adjacent normal tissue, taken before any cancer treatment. The receptors derive from a woman between 70 and 85 years old with hepatocellular carcinoma.

This chain connects TRBV12-3 or TRBV12-4 to TRBJ2-2, with D perhaps TRBD1 (6 bases). The CDR3 has 13 amino acids. Trimming removed 5 bases from V and 6 bases from J, with 10 bases in between. For the CDR3, the DNA is TGTGCCAGCAGTAACAGGGTCCCCGGGGAGCTGTTTTTT. Translated: CASSNRVPGELFF.

This clone was counted only a few times. J is TRBJ2-7 and V is TRBV5-1; D uncertain. The V gene lost 0 bases and the J gene lost 6 bases, with 10 bases spanning the gap. Per germline, CDR1 SGHRS and CDR2 YFSETQ. The CDR3 length is 13 residues. The CDR3, as DNA: TGCGCCAGCAGCTTGGCCAGAGGTACCGAGCAGTACTTC. This sequence encodes CASSLARGTEQYF.

The table lists this clone with a few counts. This sequence joins TRBV5-5 and TRBJ2-1; 10 bases fit TRBD2. V lost 2 bases, J lost 8 bases, and 7 bases stayed unmatched. The CDR3 sequence is 15 residues long. CDR1 SGHKS and CDR2 YYEKEE come from the germline V gene (reference sequence). CDR3 bases: TGTGCCAGCAGCTTCTCTAGCGGGGGCGGGTATGAGCAGTTCTTC. This sequence encodes CASSFSSGGGYEQFF.

The chain has TRBV7-3 and TRBJ2-3; D gene ambiguous. Germline CDR1 is SGHTA and CDR2 is FQGTGA. The CDR3 sequence is 15 residues long. Between the trimmed V and J ends, which lost 8 bases and 1 base, there was a span of 16 bases. The CDR3 protein is CASSPFRVGTDTQYF. As DNA, the CDR3 is TGTGCCAGCTCCCCCTTCCGGGTGGGCACAGATACGCAGTATTTT.